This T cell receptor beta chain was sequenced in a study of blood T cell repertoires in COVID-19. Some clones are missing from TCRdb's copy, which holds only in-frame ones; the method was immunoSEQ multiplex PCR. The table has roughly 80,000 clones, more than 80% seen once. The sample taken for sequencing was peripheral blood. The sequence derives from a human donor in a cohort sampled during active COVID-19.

The DNA of the CDR3 is TGTGCCAGCAGTTTCAGGGATTTGGGCGGGGAGCTGTTTTTT. Protein: CASSFRDLGGELFF. The rearrangement uses TRBV6-6 and TRBJ2-2; a possible D gene is TRBD1 (5 bases). Trimming removed 4 bases from V and 7 bases from J, with 13 bases in between. This CDR3 is built from 14 residues. Germline CDR1 MNHNY, CDR2 SVGAGI (reference sequence).